The entry below describes one T cell receptor beta chain. Profiling relied on immunoSEQ multiplex PCR, and the TCRdb table lists in-frame clones only, not all of them. The sample consists of fewer than 400,000 clones, about 85% of them appearing once. This sample stems from a study of Ad26.COV2.S vaccination and SARS-CoV-2 variants. In the study overall: A participant enrolled in the COV1001 Ad26.COV2.S trial arm provided the sample.

The treatment here: roughly 20 received Ad26.COV2.S at low or high dose, single or two shots; about 5 received placebo; per-sample allocation not given. After the first vaccine or placebo injection, samples were drawn on day 63. Trimming stripped 5 bases from V and 6 bases from J, with 20 bases between. Germline V gene sequence: CDR1 SGHTA, CDR2 FQGNSA. CDR3 length: 15 amino acids. The rearrangement joins TRBV7-2 to TRBJ2-7; no reliable D call. Sequenced material: peripheral blood, taken in a trial of Ad26.COV2.S vaccine versus placebo. This sequence was found in a person between 18 and 65 years old who received the Ad26.COV2.S COVID-19 vaccine or a placebo. The CDR3 loop reads CASSQTGGRGLEQYF. As DNA, the CDR3 is TGTGCCAGCAGCCAAACCGGTGGCCGCGGCCTCGAGCAGTACTTC.